This T cell receptor (beta chain) came from a study of CD8 T cells in Susac syndrome. The RNA, 0.5 to 1 ug, was put through reverse transcription using random hexamers. TCRdb reanalysed the immunoSEQ multiplex PCR reads using MiXCR and keeps one entry per CDR3 protein. The data show under 200,000 distinct CDR3 sequences, approximately 94% seen once. V shed 4 bases, J shed 3 bases, and the junction held 10 bases outside the gene matches. The V gene's germline CDR1 is SGHTA and CDR2 FQGNSA. This CDR3 has 16 residues. The origin of this receptor is a human donor with Susac syndrome. Material for sequencing was CD4+ T cells from PBMCs. This chain connects TRBV7-2 to TRBJ1-1; 8 bases agree with TRBD1. This CDR3 reads CASSYPGAGGYTEAFF. CDR3 sequence (DNA): TGTGCCAGCAGCTATCCCGGGGCAGGGGGCTACACTGAAGCTTTCTTT.